This T cell receptor (beta chain) came from a study of patients and donors after allogeneic stem cell transplantation. CDR1 is SEHNR and CDR2 is FQNEAQ in the germline V gene (reference sequence). The CDR3 is made up of 15 amino acids. The V end lost 6 bases, the J end lost 1 base, and 13 bases lay between the germline ends. This clonotype was seen more than once but under ten times. TCRdb re-called the RT-PCR reads with MiXCR, one entry per CDR3 protein. The top ten clones hold less than 8.5% of a sample with hundreds of thousands of distinct CDR3 sequences, more than 15% of them seen once. J is TRBJ2-1 and V is TRBV7-9; the D gene is possibly TRBD2 (6 bases). The sequenced material came from blood, either unsorted or a sorted T cell fraction (not recorded which). The origin of this receptor is a human donor who was either an allogeneic HSCT recipient or a stem cell or donor lymphocyte infusion donor (not recorded which). It is not recorded whose cells these are; they may come from a transplant donor. Here the CDR3 reads CASRPLAESYNEQFF. In nucleotides, the CDR3 is TGTGCCAGCAGGCCTTTAGCGGAATCCTACAATGAGCAGTTCTTC.